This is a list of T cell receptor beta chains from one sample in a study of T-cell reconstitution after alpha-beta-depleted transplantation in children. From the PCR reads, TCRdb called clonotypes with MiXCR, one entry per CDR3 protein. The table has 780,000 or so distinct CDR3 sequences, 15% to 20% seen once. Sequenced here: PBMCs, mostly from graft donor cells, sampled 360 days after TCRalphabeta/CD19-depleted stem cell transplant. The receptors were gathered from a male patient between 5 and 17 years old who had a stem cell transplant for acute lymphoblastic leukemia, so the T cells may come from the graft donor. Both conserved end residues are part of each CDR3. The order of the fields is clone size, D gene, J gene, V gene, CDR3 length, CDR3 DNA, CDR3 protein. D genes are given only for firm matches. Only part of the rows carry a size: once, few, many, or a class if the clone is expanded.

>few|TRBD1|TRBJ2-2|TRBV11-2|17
TGTGCCAGCAGCTTAGAGGGGGACAGGGGGCGAACCGGGGAGCTGTTTTTT
CASSLEGDRGRTGELFF
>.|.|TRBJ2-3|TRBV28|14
TGTGCCAGCAGGTCAGGGCCTGACACAGATACGCAGTATTTT
CASRSGPDTDTQYF
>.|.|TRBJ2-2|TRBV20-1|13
TGCAGTGCCCCCCCTCCCGCTTCCGGGGAGCTGTTTTTT
CSAPPPASGELFF
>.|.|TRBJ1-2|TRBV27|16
TGTGCCAGCAGCCTTCGACCGAATCCTTTGGGCTATGGCTACACCTTC
CASSLRPNPLGYGYTF
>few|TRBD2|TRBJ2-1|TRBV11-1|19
TGTGCCAGCAGCTTATGGCGACTTCAGCGGGAAGCCTCCTACAATGAGCAGTTCTTC
CASSLWRLQREASYNEQFF
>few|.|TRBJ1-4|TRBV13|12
TGTGCCAGCAGAATCGACGGGGAAAAACTGTTTTTT
CASRIDGEKLFF
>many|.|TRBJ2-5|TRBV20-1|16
TGCAGTGCTAGAGATCTCGAAGGGGGCGGGGTAGAGACCCAGTACTTC
CSARDLEGGGVETQYF
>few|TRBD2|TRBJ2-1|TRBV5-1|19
TGCGCCAGCAGCTTCGCATTTGAGGGCCCGGGACTAGCTTTCAATGAGCAGTTCTTC
CASSFAFEGPGLAFNEQFF
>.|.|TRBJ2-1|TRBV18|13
TGTGCCAGCTCCGGGACATTTAGCGATGAGCAGTTCTTC
CASSGTFSDEQFF
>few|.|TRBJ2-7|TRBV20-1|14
TGCAGTGCTAGCCTCTCCGGGACCTCCTACGAGCAGTACTTC
CSASLSGTSYEQYF
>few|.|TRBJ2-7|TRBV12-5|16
.
CASGLEKAGGVYEQYF
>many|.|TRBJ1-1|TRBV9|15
TGTGCCAGCAGCGTAGTTGGGGGGATGAACACTGAAGCTTTCTTT
CASSVVGGMNTEAFF
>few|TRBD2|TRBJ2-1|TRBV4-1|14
TGCGCCAGCAGCCTACGGACTAGCGCCAATGAGCAGTTCTTC
CASSLRTSANEQFF
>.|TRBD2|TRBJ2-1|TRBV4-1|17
TGCGCCAGCAGCCAAGATGGAAGCGGGAGGGCCCGAAATGAGCAGTTCTTC
CASSQDGSGRARNEQFF
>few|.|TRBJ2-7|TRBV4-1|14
TGCGCCAGCAGCCAAGGGGCCTTGGGGGGCGAGCAGTACTTC
CASSQGALGGEQYF
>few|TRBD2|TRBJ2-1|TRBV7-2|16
TGTGCCAGCAGCTTAGTAGGAGGGGGACTAGCGTCTGAGCAGTTCTTC
CASSLVGGGLASEQFF
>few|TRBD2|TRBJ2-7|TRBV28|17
TGTGCCAGCAGTTTACCGGGGACTAGCGGGAGGGTCTACGAGCAGTACTTC
CASSLPGTSGRVYEQYF
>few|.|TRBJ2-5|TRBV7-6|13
TGTGCCAGCAGCTTCCGCTGGAGGGAGACCCAGTACTTC
CASSFRWRETQYF
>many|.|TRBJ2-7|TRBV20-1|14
TGCAGTGCTTCCTCCGGGCCCATGTCCTACGAGCAGTACTTC
CSASSGPMSYEQYF
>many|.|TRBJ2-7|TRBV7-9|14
TGTGCCAGCAATCCGGCGGGGCGGACCTACGAGCAGTACTTC
CASNPAGRTYEQYF
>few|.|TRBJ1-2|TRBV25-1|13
TGTGCCAGCAGTGCCCGGGACATCAATGGCTACACCTTC
CASSARDINGYTF
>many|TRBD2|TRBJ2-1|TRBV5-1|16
TGCGCCAGCAGCCCCCCGGGACTAGCGGGAGCTTATGAGCAGTTCTTC
CASSPPGLAGAYEQFF
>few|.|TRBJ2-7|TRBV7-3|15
TGTGCCAGCAGCCAGACCCCGGGACCCCATTACGAGCAGTACTTC
CASSQTPGPHYEQYF
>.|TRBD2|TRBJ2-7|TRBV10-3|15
TGTGCCATCAGTGAGTCCAGCGGGGCTTCCTACGAGCAGTACTTC
CAISESSGASYEQYF
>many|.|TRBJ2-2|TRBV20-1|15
TGCAGTGCTAGAGCAGACGGGAGGAACACCGGGGAGCTGTTTTTT
CSARADGRNTGELFF
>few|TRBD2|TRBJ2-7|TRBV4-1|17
TGCGCCAGCAGCCAAGGAAGACTAGCGGGAGGTCGAGGCGAGCAGTACTTC
CASSQGRLAGGRGEQYF
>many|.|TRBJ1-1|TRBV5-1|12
TGCGCCAGCAGCTTGGGGGTTACTGAAGCTTTCTTT
CASSLGVTEAFF
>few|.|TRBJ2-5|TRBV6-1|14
TGTGCCAGCAGTGAAGCTAGGGGGGTGGAGACCCAGTACTTC
CASSEARGVETQYF
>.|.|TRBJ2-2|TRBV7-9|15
TGTGCCAGCAGCTTAGCGGACACTTTCACCGGGGAGCTGTTTTTT
CASSLADTFTGELFF
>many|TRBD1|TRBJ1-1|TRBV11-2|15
TGTGCCAGCAGCTTAGGGATAGGGGGCAACACTGAAGCTTTCTTT
CASSLGIGGNTEAFF
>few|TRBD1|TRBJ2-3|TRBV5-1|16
TGCGCCAGCAGCCTGACAGGGGGCAGAGGCACAGATACGCAGTATTTT
CASSLTGGRGTDTQYF
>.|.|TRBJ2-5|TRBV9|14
TGTGCCAGCAGCCCCCTGTGCTTACTGGAGACCCAGTACTTC
CASSPLCLLETQYF
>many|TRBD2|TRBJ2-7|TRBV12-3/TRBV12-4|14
TGTGCCAGCAGCGCGACTAGCGGAACCTACGAGCAGTACTTC
CASSATSGTYEQYF
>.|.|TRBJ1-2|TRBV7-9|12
TGTGCCAGCATCCCGACAGGCTATGGCTACACCTTC
CASIPTGYGYTF
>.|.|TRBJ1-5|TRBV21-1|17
TGTGCCAGCAGCCACCCTCGGGGGGCTGGCGGCAATCAGCCCCAGCATTTT
CASSHPRGAGGNQPQHF
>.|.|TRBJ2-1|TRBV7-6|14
TGTGCCAGCAGCTTCACACAGGGTCACAATGAGCAGTTCTTC
CASSFTQGHNEQFF
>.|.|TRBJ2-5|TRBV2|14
TGTGCCAGCAAGGGCCCCCCCGACGGGGAGACCCAGTACTTC
CASKGPPDGETQYF